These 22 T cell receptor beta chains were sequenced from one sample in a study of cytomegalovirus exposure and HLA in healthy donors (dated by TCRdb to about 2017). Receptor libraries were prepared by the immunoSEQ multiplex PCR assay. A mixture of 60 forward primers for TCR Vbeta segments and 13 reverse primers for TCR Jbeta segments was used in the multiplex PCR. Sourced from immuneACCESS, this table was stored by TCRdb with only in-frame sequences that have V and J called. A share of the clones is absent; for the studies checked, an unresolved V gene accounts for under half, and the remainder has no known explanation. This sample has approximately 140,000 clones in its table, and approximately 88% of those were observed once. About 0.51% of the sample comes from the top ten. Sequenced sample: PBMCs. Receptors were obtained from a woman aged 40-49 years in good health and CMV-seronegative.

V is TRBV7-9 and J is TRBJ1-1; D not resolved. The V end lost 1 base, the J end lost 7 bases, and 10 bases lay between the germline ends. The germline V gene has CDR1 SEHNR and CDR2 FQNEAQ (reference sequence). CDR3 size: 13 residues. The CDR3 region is CASSLGGGYEAFF. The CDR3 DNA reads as TGTGCCAGCAGCTTAGGGGGAGGGTATGAAGCTTTCTTT.

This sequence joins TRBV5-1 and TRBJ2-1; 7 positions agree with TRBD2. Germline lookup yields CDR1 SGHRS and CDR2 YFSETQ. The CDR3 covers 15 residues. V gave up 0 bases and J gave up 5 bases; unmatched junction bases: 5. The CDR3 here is CASSLDSGPNNEQFF. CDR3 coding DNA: TGCGCCAGCAGCTTGGATAGCGGGCCCAACAATGAGCAGTTCTTC. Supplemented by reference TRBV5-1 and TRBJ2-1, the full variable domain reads KAGVTQTPRYLIKTRGQQVTLSCSPISGHRSVSWYQQTPGQGLQFLFEYFSETQRNKGNFPGRFSGRQFSNSRSEMNVSTLELGDSALYLCASSLDSGPNNEQFFGPGTRLTVL.

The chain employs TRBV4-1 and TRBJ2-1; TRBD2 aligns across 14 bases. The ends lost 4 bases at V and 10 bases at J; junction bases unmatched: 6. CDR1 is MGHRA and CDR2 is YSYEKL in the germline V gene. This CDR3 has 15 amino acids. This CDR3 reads CASSRGTSGSGEQFF. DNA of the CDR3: TGCGCCAGCAGCCGCGGGACTAGCGGGAGTGGGGAGCAGTTCTTC.

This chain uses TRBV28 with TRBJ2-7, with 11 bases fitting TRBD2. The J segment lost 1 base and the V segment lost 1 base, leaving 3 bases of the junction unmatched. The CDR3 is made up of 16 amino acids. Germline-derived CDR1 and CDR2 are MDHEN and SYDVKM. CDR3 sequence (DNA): TGTGCCAGCAGTTTATCGCTAGCGGGAGGATCCTACGAGCAGTACTTC. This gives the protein CASSLSLAGGSYEQYF.

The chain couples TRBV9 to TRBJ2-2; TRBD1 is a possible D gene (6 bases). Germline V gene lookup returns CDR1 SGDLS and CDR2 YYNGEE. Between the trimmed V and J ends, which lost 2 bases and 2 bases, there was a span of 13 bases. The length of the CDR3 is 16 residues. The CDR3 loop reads CASSVNTGTNTGELFF. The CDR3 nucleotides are TGTGCCAGCAGCGTCAACACAGGGACCAACACCGGGGAGCTGTTTTTT.

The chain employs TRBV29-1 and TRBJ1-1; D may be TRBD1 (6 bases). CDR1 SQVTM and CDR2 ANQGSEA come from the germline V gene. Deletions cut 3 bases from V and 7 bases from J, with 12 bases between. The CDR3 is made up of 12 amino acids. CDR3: CSVDWGQDEAFF. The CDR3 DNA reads TGCAGCGTTGATTGGGGGCAGGATGAAGCTTTCTTT.

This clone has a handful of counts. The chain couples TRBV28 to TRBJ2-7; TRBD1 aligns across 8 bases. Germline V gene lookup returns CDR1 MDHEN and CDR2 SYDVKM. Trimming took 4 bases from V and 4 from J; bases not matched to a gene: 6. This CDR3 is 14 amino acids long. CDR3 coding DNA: TGTGCCAGCAGTTCAGCAGGGGGCCTTTACGAGCAGTACTTC. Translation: CASSSAGGLYEQYF.

The CDR3 sequence: CASSWTSGNTGELFF. CDR3 nucleotides: TGTGCCAGCAGCTGGACTAGCGGGAACACCGGGGAGCTGTTTTTT. This chain links TRBV7-2 with TRBJ2-2; 10 nucleotides align to TRBD2. V lost 4 bases and J lost 1; bases outside the gene matches: 0. The CDR3 is made up of 15 amino acids. Germline-derived CDR1 and CDR2 are SGHTA and FQGNSA.

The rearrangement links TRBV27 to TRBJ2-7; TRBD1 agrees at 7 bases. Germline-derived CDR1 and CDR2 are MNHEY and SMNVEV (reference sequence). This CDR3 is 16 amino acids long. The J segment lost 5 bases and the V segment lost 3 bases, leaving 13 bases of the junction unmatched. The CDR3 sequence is CASSFGIGGASDEQYF. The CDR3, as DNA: TGTGCCAGCAGTTTCGGTATAGGGGGCGCATCCGACGAGCAGTACTTC.

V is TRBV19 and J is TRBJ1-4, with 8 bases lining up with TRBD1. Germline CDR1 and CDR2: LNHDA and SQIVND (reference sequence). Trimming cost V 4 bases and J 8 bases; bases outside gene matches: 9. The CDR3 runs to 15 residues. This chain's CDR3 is CASSRIRQGAEKLFF. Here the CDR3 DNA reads TGTGCCAGTAGTAGAATACGGCAGGGGGCGGAAAAACTGTTTTTT.

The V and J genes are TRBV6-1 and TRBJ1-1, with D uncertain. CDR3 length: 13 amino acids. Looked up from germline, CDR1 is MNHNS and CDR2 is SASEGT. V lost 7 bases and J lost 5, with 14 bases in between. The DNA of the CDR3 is TGTGCCAGCATGCGGGTCTTGTGGACTGAAGCTTTCTTT. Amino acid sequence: CASMRVLWTEAFF.

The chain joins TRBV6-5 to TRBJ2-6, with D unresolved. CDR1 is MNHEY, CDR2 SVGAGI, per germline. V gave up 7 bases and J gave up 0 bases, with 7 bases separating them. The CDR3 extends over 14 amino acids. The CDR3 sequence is CASTLDSGANVLTF. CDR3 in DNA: TGTGCCAGCACCCTAGACTCTGGGGCCAACGTCCTGACTTTC.

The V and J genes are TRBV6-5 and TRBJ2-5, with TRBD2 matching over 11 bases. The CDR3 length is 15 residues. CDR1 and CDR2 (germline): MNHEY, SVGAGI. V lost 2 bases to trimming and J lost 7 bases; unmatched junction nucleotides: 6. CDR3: CASSYRLAGPGTQYF. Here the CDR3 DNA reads TGTGCCAGCAGTTACAGACTAGCGGGACCCGGGACCCAGTACTTC.

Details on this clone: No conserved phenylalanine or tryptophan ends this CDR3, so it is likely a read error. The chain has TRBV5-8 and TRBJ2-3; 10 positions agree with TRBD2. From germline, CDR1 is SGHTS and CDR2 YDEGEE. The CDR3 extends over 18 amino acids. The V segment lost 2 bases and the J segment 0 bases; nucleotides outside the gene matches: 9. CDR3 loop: CASSFGLAGVLSTDTQYL. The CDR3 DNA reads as TGTGCCAGCAGCTTTGGGCTAGCGGGAGTCTTGAGCACAGATACGCAGTATCTT.

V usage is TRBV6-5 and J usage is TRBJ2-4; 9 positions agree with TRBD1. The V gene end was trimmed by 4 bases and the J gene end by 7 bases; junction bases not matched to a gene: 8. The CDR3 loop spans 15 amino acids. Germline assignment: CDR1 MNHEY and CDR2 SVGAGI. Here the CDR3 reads CASSLLQGAGNIQYF. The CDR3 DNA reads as TGTGCCAGCAGTTTATTACAGGGGGCAGGGAACATTCAGTACTTC.

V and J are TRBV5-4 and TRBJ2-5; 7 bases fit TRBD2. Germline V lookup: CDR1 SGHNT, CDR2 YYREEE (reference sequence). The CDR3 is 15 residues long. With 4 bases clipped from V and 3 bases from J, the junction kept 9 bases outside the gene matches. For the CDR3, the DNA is TGTGCCAGCAGCCCTAGCGGACGAGGAGAAGAGACCCAGTACTTC. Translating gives CASSPSGRGEETQYF. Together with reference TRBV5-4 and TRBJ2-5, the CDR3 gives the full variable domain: ETGVTQSPTHLIKTRGQQVTLRCSSQSGHNTVSWYQQALGQGPQFIFQYYREEENGRGNFPPRFSGLQFPNYSSELNVNALELDDSALYLCASSPSGRGEETQYFGPGTRLLVL.

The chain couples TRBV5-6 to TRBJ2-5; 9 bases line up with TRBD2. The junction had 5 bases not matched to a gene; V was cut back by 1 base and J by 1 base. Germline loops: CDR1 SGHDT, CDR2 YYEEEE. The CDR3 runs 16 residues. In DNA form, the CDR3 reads TGTGCCAGCAGCTTGTACAGCGGGAGGCCCCAAGAGACCCAGTACTTC. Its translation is CASSLYSGRPQETQYF.

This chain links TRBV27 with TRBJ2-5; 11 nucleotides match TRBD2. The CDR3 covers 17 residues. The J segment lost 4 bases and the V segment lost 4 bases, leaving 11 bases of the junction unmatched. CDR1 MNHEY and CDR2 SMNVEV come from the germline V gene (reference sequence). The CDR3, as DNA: TGTGCCAGCAGTTCGGGGACTAGCGGCCTACTAGGAGAGACCCAGTACTTC. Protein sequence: CASSSGTSGLLGETQYF.

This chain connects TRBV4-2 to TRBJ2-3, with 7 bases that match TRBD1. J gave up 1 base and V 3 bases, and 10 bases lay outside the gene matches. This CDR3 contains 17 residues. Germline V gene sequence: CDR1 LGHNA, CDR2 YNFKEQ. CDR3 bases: TGTGCCAGCAGCCAGGGGTTTCGACAGGGAGGCACAGATACGCAGTATTTT. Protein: CASSQGFRQGGTDTQYF.

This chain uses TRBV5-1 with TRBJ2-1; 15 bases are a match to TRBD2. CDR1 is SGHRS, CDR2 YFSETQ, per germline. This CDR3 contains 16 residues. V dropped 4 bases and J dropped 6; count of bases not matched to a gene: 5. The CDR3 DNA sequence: TGCGCCAGCAGCGAGAGGACTAGCGGGAGGGCCAATGAGCAGTTCTTC. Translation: CASSERTSGRANEQFF.

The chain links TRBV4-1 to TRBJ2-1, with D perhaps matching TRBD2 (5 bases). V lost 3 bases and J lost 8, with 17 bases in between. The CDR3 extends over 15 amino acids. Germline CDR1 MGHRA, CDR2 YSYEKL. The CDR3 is CASSQFGVLSDEQFF. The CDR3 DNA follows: TGCGCCAGCAGCCAGTTCGGGGTCCTCTCCGATGAGCAGTTCTTC.

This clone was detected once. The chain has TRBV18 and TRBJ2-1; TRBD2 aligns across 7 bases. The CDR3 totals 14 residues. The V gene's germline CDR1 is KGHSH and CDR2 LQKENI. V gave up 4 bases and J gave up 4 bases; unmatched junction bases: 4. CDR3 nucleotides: TGTGCCAGCTCACTTTCTAGCGGATACAATGAGCAGTTCTTC. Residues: CASSLSSGYNEQFF. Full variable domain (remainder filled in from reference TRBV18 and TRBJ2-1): NAGVMQNPRHLVRRRGQEARLRCSPMKGHSHVYWYRQLPEEGLKFMVYLQKENIIDESGMPKERFSAEFPKEGPSILRIQQVVRGDSAAYFCASSLSSGYNEQFFGPGTRLTVL.